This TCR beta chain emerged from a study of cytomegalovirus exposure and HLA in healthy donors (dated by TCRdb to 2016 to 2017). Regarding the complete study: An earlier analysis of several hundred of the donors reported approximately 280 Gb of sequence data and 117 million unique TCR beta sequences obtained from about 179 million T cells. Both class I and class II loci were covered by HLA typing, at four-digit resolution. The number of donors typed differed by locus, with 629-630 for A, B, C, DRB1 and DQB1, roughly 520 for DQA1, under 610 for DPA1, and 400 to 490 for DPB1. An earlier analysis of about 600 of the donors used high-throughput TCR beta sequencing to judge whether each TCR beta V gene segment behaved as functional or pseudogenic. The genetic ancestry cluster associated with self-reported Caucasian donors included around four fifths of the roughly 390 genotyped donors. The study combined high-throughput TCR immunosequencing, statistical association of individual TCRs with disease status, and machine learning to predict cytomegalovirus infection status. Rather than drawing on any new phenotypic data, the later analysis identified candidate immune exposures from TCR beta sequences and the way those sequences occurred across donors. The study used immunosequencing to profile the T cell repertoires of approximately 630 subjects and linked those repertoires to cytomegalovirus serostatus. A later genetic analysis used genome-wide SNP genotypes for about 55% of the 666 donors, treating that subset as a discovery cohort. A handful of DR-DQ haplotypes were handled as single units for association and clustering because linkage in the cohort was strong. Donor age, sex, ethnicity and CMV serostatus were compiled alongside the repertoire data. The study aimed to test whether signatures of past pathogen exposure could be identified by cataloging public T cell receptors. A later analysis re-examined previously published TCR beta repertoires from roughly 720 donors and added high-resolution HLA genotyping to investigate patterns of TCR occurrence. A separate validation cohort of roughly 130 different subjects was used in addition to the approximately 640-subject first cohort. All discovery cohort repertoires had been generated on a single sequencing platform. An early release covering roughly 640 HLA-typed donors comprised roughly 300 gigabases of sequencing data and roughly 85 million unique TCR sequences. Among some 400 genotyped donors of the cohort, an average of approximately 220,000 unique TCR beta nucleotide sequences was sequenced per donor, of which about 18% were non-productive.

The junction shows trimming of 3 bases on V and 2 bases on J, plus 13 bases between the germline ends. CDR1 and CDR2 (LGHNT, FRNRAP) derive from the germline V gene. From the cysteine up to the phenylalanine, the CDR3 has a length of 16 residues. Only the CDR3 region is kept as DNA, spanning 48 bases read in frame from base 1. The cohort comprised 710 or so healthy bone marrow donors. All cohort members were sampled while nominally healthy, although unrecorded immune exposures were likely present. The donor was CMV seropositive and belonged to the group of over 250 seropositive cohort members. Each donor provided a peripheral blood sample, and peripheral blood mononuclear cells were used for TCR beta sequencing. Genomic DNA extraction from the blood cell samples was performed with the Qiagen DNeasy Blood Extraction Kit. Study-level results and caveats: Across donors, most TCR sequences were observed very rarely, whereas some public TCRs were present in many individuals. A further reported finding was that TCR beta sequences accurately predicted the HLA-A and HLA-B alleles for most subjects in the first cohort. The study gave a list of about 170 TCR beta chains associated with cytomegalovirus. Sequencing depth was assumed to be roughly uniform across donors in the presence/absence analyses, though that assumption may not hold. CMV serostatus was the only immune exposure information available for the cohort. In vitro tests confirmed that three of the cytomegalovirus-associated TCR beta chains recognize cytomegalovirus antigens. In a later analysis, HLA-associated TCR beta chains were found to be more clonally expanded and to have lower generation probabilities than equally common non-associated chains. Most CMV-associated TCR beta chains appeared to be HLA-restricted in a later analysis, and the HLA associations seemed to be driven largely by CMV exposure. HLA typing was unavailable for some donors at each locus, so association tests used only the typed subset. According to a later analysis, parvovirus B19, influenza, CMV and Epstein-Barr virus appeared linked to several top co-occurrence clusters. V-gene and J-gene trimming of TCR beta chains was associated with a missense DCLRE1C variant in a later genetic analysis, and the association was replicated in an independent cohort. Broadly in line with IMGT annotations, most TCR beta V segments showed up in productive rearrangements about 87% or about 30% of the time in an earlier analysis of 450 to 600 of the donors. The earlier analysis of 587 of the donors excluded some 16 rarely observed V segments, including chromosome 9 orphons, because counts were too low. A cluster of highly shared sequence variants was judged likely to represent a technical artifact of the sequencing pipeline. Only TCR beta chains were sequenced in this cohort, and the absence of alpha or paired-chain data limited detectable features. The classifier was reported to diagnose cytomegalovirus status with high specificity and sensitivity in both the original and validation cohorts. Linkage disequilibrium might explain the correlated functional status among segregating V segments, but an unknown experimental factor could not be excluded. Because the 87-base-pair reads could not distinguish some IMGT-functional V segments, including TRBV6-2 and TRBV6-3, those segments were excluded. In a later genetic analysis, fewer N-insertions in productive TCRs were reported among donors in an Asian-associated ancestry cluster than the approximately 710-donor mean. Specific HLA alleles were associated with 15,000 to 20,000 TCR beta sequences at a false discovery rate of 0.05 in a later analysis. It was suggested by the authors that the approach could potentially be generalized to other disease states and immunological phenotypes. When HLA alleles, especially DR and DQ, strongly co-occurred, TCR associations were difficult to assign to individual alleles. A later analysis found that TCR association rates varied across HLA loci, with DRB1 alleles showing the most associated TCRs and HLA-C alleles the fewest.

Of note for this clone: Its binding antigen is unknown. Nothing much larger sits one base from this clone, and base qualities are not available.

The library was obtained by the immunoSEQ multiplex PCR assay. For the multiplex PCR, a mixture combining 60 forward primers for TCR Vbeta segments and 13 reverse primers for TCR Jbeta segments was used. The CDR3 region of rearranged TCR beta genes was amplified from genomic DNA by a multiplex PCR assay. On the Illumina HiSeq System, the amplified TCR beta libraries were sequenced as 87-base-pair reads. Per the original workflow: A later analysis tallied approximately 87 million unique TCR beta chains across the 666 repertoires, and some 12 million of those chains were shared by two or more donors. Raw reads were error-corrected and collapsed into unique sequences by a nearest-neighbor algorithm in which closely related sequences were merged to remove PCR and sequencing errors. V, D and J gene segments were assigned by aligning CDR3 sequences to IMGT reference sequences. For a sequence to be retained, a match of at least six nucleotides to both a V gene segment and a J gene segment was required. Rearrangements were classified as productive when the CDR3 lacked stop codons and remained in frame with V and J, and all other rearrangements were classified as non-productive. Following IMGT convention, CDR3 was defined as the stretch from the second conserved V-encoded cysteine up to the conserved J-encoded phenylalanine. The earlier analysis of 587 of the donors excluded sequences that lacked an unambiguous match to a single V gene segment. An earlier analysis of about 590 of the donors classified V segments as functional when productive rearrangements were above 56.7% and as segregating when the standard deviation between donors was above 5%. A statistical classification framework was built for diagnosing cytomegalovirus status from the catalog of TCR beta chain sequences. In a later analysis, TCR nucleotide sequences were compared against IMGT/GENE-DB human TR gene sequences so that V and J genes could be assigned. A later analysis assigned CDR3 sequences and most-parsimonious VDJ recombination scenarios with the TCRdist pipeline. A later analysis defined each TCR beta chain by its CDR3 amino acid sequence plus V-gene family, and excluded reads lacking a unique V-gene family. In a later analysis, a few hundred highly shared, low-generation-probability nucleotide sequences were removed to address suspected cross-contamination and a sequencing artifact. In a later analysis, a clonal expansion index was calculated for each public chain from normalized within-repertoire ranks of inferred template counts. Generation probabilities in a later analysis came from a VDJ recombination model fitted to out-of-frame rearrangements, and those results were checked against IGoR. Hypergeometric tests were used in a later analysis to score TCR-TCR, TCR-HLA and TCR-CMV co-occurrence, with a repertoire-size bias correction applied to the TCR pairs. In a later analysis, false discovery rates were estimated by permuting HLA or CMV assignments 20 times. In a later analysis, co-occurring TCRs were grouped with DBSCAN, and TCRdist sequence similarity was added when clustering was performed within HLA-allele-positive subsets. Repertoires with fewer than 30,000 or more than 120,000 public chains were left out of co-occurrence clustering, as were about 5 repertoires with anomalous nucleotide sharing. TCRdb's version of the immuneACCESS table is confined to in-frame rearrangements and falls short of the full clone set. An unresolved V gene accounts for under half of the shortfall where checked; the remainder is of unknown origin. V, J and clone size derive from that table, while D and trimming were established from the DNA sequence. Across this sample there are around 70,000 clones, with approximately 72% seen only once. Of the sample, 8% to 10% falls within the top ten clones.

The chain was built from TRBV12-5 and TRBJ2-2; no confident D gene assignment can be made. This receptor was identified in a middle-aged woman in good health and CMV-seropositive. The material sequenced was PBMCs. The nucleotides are TGTGCTAGTGGTTTAATCCAAGCGAGAAACACCGGGGAGCTGTTTTTT. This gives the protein CASGLIQARNTGELFF. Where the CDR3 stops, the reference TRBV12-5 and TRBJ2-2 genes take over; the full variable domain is DARVTQTPRHKVTEMGQEVTMRCQPILGHNTVFWYRQTMMQGLELLAYFRNRAPLDDSGMPKDRFSAEMPDATLATLKIQPSEPRDSAVYFCASGLIQARNTGELFFGEGSRLTVL.